This TCR beta chain stems from a study of radiation and T cells in renal cell carcinoma (dated by TCRdb to 2020 to 2022). Study-level background: The samples were obtained from a clinical trial, where primary renal cell carcinomas were treated with 15 Gy stereotactic body radiation therapy and then removed by nephrectomy 4 weeks afterward. In total, fewer than 55 samples underwent TCR beta sequencing: about 26 tumors plus 27 peripheral blood samples. Across all 50 or so samples, more than 4,000,000 unique CDR3 nucleotide sequences, encoding 2,658,974 unique CDR3 amino acid sequences, were identified.

The full study reports these points: Effects of radiation dose or scheduling on the TCR repertoire could not be addressed with the single-armed trial design. Blood repertoire dynamics were not followed beyond 4 weeks after treatment. In blood, the top tumor clonotypes increased from baseline to 2 weeks after radiation and then shrank by 4 weeks, which suggests a temporary expansion of tumor-resident clones. Because pretreatment tumor biopsies were not available, the baseline intratumoral presence of clonotypes could not be determined.

Taken from the germline V gene (reference sequence), the CDR1 and CDR2 loops are GTSNPN and SVGIG. V is reduced by 2 bases and J by 0 bases, leaving a spacing of 13 bases between them. Taken from cysteine to phenylalanine, the CDR3 has 15 residues. Only CDR3 DNA is held: 45 bases, read in frame from base 1. Explained via the paper, the time point label denotes: baseline pretreatment blood. The treatment or condition label, read with the paper, signifies: 15 Gy SBRT to primary tumor, nephrectomy 4 weeks later. Serial peripheral blood from radiation-treated patients was sampled at baseline, 2 weeks and 4 weeks after SBRT to track tumor-enriched clonotypes. All patients had renal cell carcinoma with clear cell pathology. The QIAamp DNA Blood Mini Kit (Qiagen) was used to prepare genomic DNA for TCR sequencing. The analyses included only samples that passed all quality control checks. The table lists this clone with a few counts. Its antigen is still unknown. No much larger clone exists at a distance of one base, and base qualities are not known.

TCR beta libraries were generated from genomic DNA with the immunoSEQ kit, following the manufacturer's recommendations. Library preparation used a first multiplex PCR with proprietary primers, then a second PCR adding unique barcodes, with bead cleanups after each round. A positive control reaction and a negative control reaction, both provided in the kit, were run with every batch of samples. The final libraries were assessed on an Agilent 4200 TapeStation D1000 ScreenTape, pooled by volume, and quantified by qPCR. Sequencing ran on an Illumina NextSeq500 with a MidOutput 150-cycle cartridge, using 156 Read1 and 15 Index1 cycles with kit custom primers. The pooled library was loaded at approximately 1.1 pM with a roughly 22% PhiX control spike-in. The study's own analysis went as follows. The vendor-processed data were analyzed in R, and a clonotype was defined as all T cells that share the same CDR3 nucleotide sequence. For clone abundance analyses, frequencies were normalized to the 10,000 most abundant clones per sample. Before analysis, public T cell clones were removed, and these numbered fewer than six per sample on average. Tumor-enriched and baseline blood-enriched clonotypes were defined by at least a 32-fold difference in abundance between compartments. Clonotypes expanded or contracted between blood time points were identified with a beta-binomial differential abundance model. Tumor-blood repertoire similarity was measured with the Baroni-Urbani and Buser coefficient, and group comparisons used two-tailed Wilcoxon tests in R. Sourced from immuneACCESS, this table was stored by TCRdb with only in-frame sequences that have V and J called. A share of the clones is absent; for the studies checked, an unresolved V gene accounts for under half, and the remainder has no known explanation. V, J and clone size are those of that table, while D and trimming were read from the DNA. The table for this sample lists about 160,000 clones; about 85% of them were counted only once. The biggest ten clones account for about 4.3% of the sample.

The TCR originated in a woman between 70 and 85 years old with renal cell carcinoma. The sequencing used blood, collected from a patient whose treatment included radiotherapy and nephrectomy. The chain links TRBV30 with TRBJ1-1; TRBD1 is a possible D gene, resting on 6 matching bases. The CDR3 is CAWSPTRGMNTEAFF. The nucleotide sequence reads TGTGCCTGGAGTCCTACCAGGGGTATGAACACTGAAGCTTTCTTT.